These 16 T cell receptor beta chains were sequenced from one sample in a study of tissue T cells after allogeneic stem cell transplantation. Adult allogeneic hematopoietic cell transplant recipients with steroid-refractory graft-versus-host disease were prospectively enrolled for research autopsy. Assay used: immunoSEQ multiplex PCR; TCRdb lists only in-frame clones, some missing. The repertoire holds about 3,300 clones, with about 64% as singletons. The specimen comprised jejunal tissue, sampled at autopsy. The receptors here all came from a male patient aged 60 or over with steroid-refractory graft-versus-host disease after an allogeneic stem cell transplant. A share of the T cells may be of graft donor origin.

Only a few counts were recorded for this clone. The gene calls are TRBV6-1 and TRBJ2-1, with D maybe TRBD2 (5 bases). The CDR3 spans 17 residues. Per germline, CDR1 MNHNS and CDR2 SASEGT. The V end lost 0 bases, the J end lost 8 bases, and 20 bases lay between the germline ends. CDR3 in DNA: TGTGCCAGCAGTGAAGCGGCCGGATCTGGGAGAAGGGATGAGCAGTTCTTC. Protein sequence: CASSEAAGSGRRDEQFF.

This clone was observed a single time. The chain joins TRBV7-9 to TRBJ1-6, with D hard to call. Germline lookup yields CDR1 SEHNR and CDR2 FQNEAQ (reference sequence). V was shortened by 5 bases and J by 9 bases, with 14 bases between the two germline ends. The CDR3 extends over 14 amino acids. In DNA, the CDR3 is TGTGCCAGCAGCCTCCGCATCGGCAGTTCACCCCTCCACTTT. Its protein product is CASSLRIGSSPLHF.

V and J are TRBV4-1 and TRBJ2-7, with 8 bases lining up with TRBD1. Germline CDR1 and CDR2: MGHRA and YSYEKL. There are 16 residues in the CDR3. Trimming at V came to 0 bases and at J to 4 bases, leaving 8 bases not matched to a gene. CDR3 sequence: CASSQEVRTGTYEQYF. CDR3 nucleotide sequence: TGCGCCAGCAGCCAAGAGGTTAGGACAGGGACTTACGAGCAGTACTTC.

This clone was counted only a few times. The chain carries TRBV4-3 and TRBJ2-3; 8 bases are a match to TRBD1. The CDR3 has 13 residues. The germline V gene encodes CDR1 LGHNA and CDR2 YSLEER. The CDR3 reads CASRDRNADTQYF. The CDR3, as DNA: TGCGCTTCCCGGGACAGGAACGCAGATACGCAGTATTTT.

J is TRBJ2-5 and V is TRBV5-1; D not resolved. Germline assignment: CDR1 SGHRS and CDR2 YFSETQ. The CDR3 runs to 12 residues. Trimming took off 1 base at V and 5 bases at J, with 6 bases between the two ends. The DNA for the CDR3 is TGCGCCAGCAGCTTGACGGTCGAGACCCAGTACTTC. Translation: CASSLTVETQYF.

This clone was counted once. This chain links TRBV7-6 with TRBJ2-3, with D tentatively TRBD1 (7 bases). Germline V CDR1 and CDR2: SGHVS, FNYEAQ. The CDR3 length is 18 residues. V was cut by 2 bases and J by 3 bases, with 21 bases left in between. The DNA for the CDR3 is TGTGCCAGCAGCTTAACCCCCGAGGAGGGGGCATTTACAGATACGCAGTATTTT. Protein: CASSLTPEEGAFTDTQYF.

This clone was counted a single time. V and J are TRBV5-1 and TRBJ1-5; no definite D call. Between the trimmed V and J ends, which lost 0 bases and 2 bases, there was a span of 9 bases. The V gene's germline CDR1 is SGHRS and CDR2 YFSETQ. This CDR3 comprises 15 residues. The CDR3 DNA reads TGCGCCAGCAGCTTGGGTTTGGGTGGCAATCAGCCCCAGCATTTT. This gives the protein CASSLGLGGNQPQHF. Full variable domain (remainder filled in from reference TRBV5-1 and TRBJ1-5): KAGVTQTPRYLIKTRGQQVTLSCSPISGHRSVSWYQQTPGQGLQFLFEYFSETQRNKGNFPGRFSGRQFSNSRSEMNVSTLELGDSALYLCASSLGLGGNQPQHFGDGTRLSIL.

The rearrangement links TRBV7-8 to TRBJ1-5; D remains unclear. The CDR3 is 16 residues long. The V end was cut by 1 base, the J end by 1 base, with 11 bases between. Germline CDR1 is SGHVS and CDR2 is FQNEAQ. The CDR3 DNA reads as TGTGCCAGCAGCTTAGATTCTACGTGGAGCAATCAGCCCCAGCATTTT. It specifies CASSLDSTWSNQPQHF.

The J gene is TRBJ1-5, the V gene TRBV6-1, with 9 positions matching TRBD1. The CDR3 extends over 15 amino acids. Germline CDR1 and CDR2: MNHNS and SASEGT. The V segment lost 7 bases and the J segment 6 bases; nucleotides outside the gene matches: 10. The DNA of the CDR3 is TGTGCCAGCAACTCGGGACAGGGAAGAATTCAGCCCCAGCATTTT. Encoded protein: CASNSGQGRIQPQHF.

This clone showed up just once. The J gene is TRBJ1-2, the V gene TRBV5-4; 7 bases match TRBD1. From germline, CDR1 is SGHNT and CDR2 YYREEE (reference sequence). V was pared by 2 bases and J by 8 bases, with 12 bases of the junction left unmatched. The CDR3 extends over 15 amino acids. The CDR3 protein is CASSFLDRAVRGYTF. The DNA of the CDR3 is TGTGCCAGCAGCTTCCTCGACAGGGCGGTAAGGGGCTACACCTTC.

V usage is TRBV2 and J usage is TRBJ1-6, with D perhaps matching TRBD1 (5 bases). Germline V lookup: CDR1 SNHLY, CDR2 FYNNEI. The length of the CDR3 is 14 residues. Trimming took off 5 bases at V and 6 bases at J, with 11 bases between the two ends. Written as DNA, the CDR3 is TGTGCCAGCAGTCCACAGGCCCTTAATTCACCCCTCCACTTT. Amino acid sequence: CASSPQALNSPLHF.

The chain recombines TRBV12-5 with TRBJ1-4, with D unresolved. This CDR3 has 14 amino acids. Trimming took off 6 bases at V and 8 bases at J, with 16 bases between the two ends. Per the germline V gene, CDR1 is LGHNT and CDR2 is FRNRAP. The CDR3 sequence: CASGPTSWEEKLFF. The CDR3 nucleotides read TGTGCTAGTGGACCGACCAGTTGGGAGGAAAAACTGTTTTTT.

The chain uses TRBV6-1 and TRBJ2-1; 9 bases map to TRBD2. Trimming at V came to 3 bases and at J to 9 bases, leaving 9 bases not matched to a gene. This CDR3 is 15 amino acids long. Germline V gene sequence: CDR1 MNHNS, CDR2 SASEGT. The CDR3 protein is CASSDRAGGPFEQFF. The CDR3 DNA sequence: TGTGCCAGCAGTGATAGGGCGGGGGGGCCTTTTGAGCAGTTCTTC.

Concerning this clone: One end of the junction fails to match germline, which may point to a read error. The chain recombines TRBV6-6 with TRBJ2-3; unclear D gene. Germline loops: CDR1 MNHNY, CDR2 SVGAGI (reference sequence). This CDR3 region has 16 residues. The CDR3 reads CVSSYKTLAHTDTQYF. In DNA, the CDR3 is TGTGTCAGCAGTTATAAGACTCTCGCCCACACAGATACGCAGTATTTT.

This clone was picked up a small number of times. The chain's CDR3 is CASSPRDRGWDTQYF. The CDR3 nucleotides are TGTGCCAGCTCACCTCGGGACAGGGGATGGGATACGCAGTATTTT. The chain joins TRBV18 to TRBJ2-3; 10 bases match TRBD1. Trimming at V came to 3 bases and at J to 6 bases, leaving 6 bases not matched to a gene. This CDR3 is built from 15 residues. CDR1 is KGHSH and CDR2 is LQKENI in the germline V gene.

With regard to this clone: The same CDR3 is also encoded by other DNA sequences in this sample. V is TRBV7-2 and J is TRBJ2-3, with a weak D call TRBD1 (6 bases). Trimming stripped 6 bases from V and 8 bases from J, with 18 bases between. CDR1 and CDR2 from the germline V gene are SGHTA and FQGNSA. This CDR3 contains 14 residues. The CDR3 sequence: CASSFGQSPSTQYF. DNA of the CDR3: TGTGCCAGCAGTTTCGGACAGTCCCCGTCTACGCAGTATTTT.